The rows below give T cell receptor beta chains drawn from one sample of a study of T-cell reconstitution after alpha-beta-depleted transplantation in children. TCRdb re-called the PCR reads with MiXCR, one entry per CDR3 protein. The table shows about 440,000 distinct CDR3 sequences, with around 46% occurring only once. The specimen was PBMCs, collected before TCRalphabeta/CD19-depleted stem cell transplant. The receptors originated from a girl aged 2-10 years with aplastic anemia, due to receive a stem cell transplant. The CDR3 runs from the conserved cysteine through the conserved F or W. D genes are given only for firm matches. A clone size is listed for some rows: how often the clone was seen (once, few, many), or a class if it is expanded.

j_call v_call cdr3_length clone_size d_call cdr3_aa cdr3_nt
TRBJ2-3 TRBV12-3/TRBV12-4 14 - - CASSFRVGTDTQYF TGTGCCAGCAGTTTTCGAGTGGGCACAGATACGCAGTATTTT
TRBJ2-1 TRBV11-1 19 - TRBD2 CASSSIYGKLAGAYNEQFF TGTGCCAGCAGCTCTATATATGGGAAACTAGCGGGAGCCTACAATGAGCAGTTCTTC
TRBJ2-1 TRBV29-1 16 many - CSVGPEDGSSYNEQFF TGCAGCGTTGGCCCCGAGGACGGGAGCTCCTACAATGAGCAGTTCTTC
TRBJ2-1 TRBV20-1 11 few - CSVISGNEQFF TGCAGTGTTATTTCGGGAAATGAGCAGTTCTTC
TRBJ2-7 TRBV7-9 16 few TRBD2 CASSPQSVGRPGEQYF TGTGCCAGCAGCCCCCAGTCGGTCGGGAGGCCGGGGGAGCAGTACTTC
TRBJ1-1 TRBV10-3 14 - - CAISEGVKNTEAFF TGTGCCATCAGTGAGGGGGTGAAGAACACTGAAGCTTTCTTT
TRBJ2-7 TRBV28 16 - TRBD2 CASSLFPGTTFYEQYF TGTGCCAGCAGTTTATTTCCCGGGACTACATTTTACGAGCAGTACTTC
TRBJ2-1 TRBV6-1 16 few - CASSEVDSRPYNEQFF TGTGCCAGCAGTGAAGTAGATAGCAGACCTTACAATGAGCAGTTCTTC
TRBJ1-1 TRBV9 16 - - CASSARVAGMNTEAFF TGTGCCAGCAGCGCCCGGGTGGCCGGGATGAACACTGAAGCTTTCTTT
TRBJ2-2 TRBV5-5 15 - - CASSPPTLNTGELFF TGTGCCAGCAGCCCCCCGACACTGAACACCGGGGAGCTGTTTTTT
TRBJ2-7 TRBV20-1 15 - TRBD1 CSARARDRSIYEQYF TGCAGTGCTAGAGCCCGGGACAGGTCTATCTACGAGCAGTACTTC
TRBJ2-7 TRBV2 12 few TRBD1 CRAGQGPYEQYF TGTAGGGCCGGACAGGGCCCCTACGAGCAGTACTTC
TRBJ2-7 TRBV20-1 14 few - CSALRTQSSYEQYF TGCAGTGCCTTACGGACCCAGAGCTCCTACGAGCAGTACTTC
TRBJ2-5 TRBV5-1 18 - TRBD2 CASSPRATSGGLGETQYF TGCGCCAGCAGCCCCCGGGCGACTAGCGGGGGACTTGGGGAGACCCAGTACTTC
TRBJ2-3 TRBV19 15 - TRBD1 CASSIGDRITDTQYF TGTGCCAGTAGTATAGGGGACAGGATCACAGATACGCAGTATTTT
TRBJ2-7 TRBV6-2/TRBV6-3 11 few - CASSIVGTAYF TGTGCCAGCTCTATAGTCGGGACCGCGTACTTC
TRBJ2-5 TRBV30 14 many TRBD1 CAWNRDRGQETQYF TGTGCCTGGAATCGGGACAGAGGGCAAGAGACCCAGTACTTC
TRBJ2-3 TRBV11-2 16 - TRBD2 CASSLGLAGAANTQYF TGTGCCAGCAGCTTAGGACTAGCGGGGGCCGCGAATACGCAGTATTTT
TRBJ2-7 TRBV7-9 17 - - CASSRSRGDRSSYEQYF TGTGCCAGCAGCCGGAGTCGGGGGGACAGGAGCTCCTACGAGCAGTACTTC
TRBJ2-1 TRBV5-1 15 few TRBD2 CASSHGDDGRNEQFF TGCGCCAGCAGCCATGGGGATGACGGGAGGAATGAGCAGTTCTTC
TRBJ2-5 TRBV5-5 14 - - CASSLVLDAETQYF TGTGCCAGCAGCTTGGTCCTAGACGCGGAGACCCAGTACTTC
TRBJ2-3 TRBV6-5 15 - TRBD1 CASRYRQGPTDTQYF TGTGCCAGCAGATACCGACAGGGGCCCACAGATACGCAGTATTTT
TRBJ2-7 TRBV20-1 12 - - CSAQRPNGEQYF TGCAGTGCCCAGAGGCCTAACGGCGAGCAGTACTTC
TRBJ1-3 TRBV7-6 15 many - CASSLGKGSGNTIYF TGTGCCAGCAGCTTAGGGAAGGGTTCTGGAAACACCATATATTTT
TRBJ2-5 TRBV12-3/TRBV12-4 18 many TRBD2 CASSLGRLAGGIGETQYF TGTGCCAGCAGTTTAGGAAGGCTAGCGGGAGGGATCGGAGAGACCCAGTACTTC
TRBJ2-7 TRBV7-2 16 many TRBD2 CASSPMALAGGNEQYF TGTGCCAGCTCCCCCATGGCGCTAGCGGGAGGTAACGAGCAGTACTTC
TRBJ1-3 TRBV5-5 17 - TRBD1 CASSLRIRGWSGNTIYF TGTGCCAGCAGCTTGCGGATCAGGGGGTGGTCTGGAAACACCATATATTTT
TRBJ2-1 TRBV5-1 16 - - CASSLAVRPTYNEQFF TGCGCCAGCAGCTTGGCAGTTCGTCCTACCTACAATGAGCAGTTCTTC
TRBJ1-4 TRBV6-5 14 many - CASSYRGGFEKLFF TGTGCCAGCAGTTATAGGGGGGGGTTTGAAAAACTGTTTTTT
TRBJ2-2 TRBV12-3/TRBV12-4 14 once TRBD1 CASSPTGDTGELFF TGTGCCAGCAGTCCGACAGGGGACACCGGGGAGCTGTTTTTT
TRBJ2-3 TRBV5-1 17 many - CASSFPTGKVGTDTQYF TGCGCCAGCAGCTTTCCCACAGGGAAGGTGGGCACAGATACGCAGTATTTT
TRBJ2-7 TRBV4-2 17 few - CASSQELYGLGGHEQYF TGTGCCAGCAGCCAGGAGCTGTACGGACTAGGGGGGCACGAGCAGTACTTC
TRBJ2-7 TRBV6-5 11 few - CASRRGYEQYF TGTGCCAGCAGGAGGGGTTACGAGCAGTACTTC
TRBJ2-7 TRBV28 15 - TRBD2 CASSWGSGSSYEQYF TGTGCCAGCAGTTGGGGGAGCGGGAGCTCCTACGAGCAGTACTTC
TRBJ2-7 TRBV6-1 15 many - CASSELKAIYYEQYF TGTGCCAGCAGTGAACTTAAGGCCATCTATTACGAGCAGTACTTC
TRBJ2-7 TRBV12-3/TRBV12-4 15 - TRBD1 CASSHRDRGFYEQYF TGTGCCAGCAGTCACCGGGACAGGGGTTTCTACGAGCAGTACTTC
TRBJ2-4 TRBV28 10 - - CAVGGNIQYF TGTGCCGTCGGAGGGAACATTCAGTACTTC
TRBJ2-3 TRBV4-2 18 - - CASSQERQLLHQEDTQYF TGTGCCAGCAGCCAAGAGAGGCAACTTCTCCATCAGGAAGATACGCAGTATTTT
TRBJ2-5 TRBV5-1 16 many - CASSPLAGRSQETQYF TGCGCCAGCAGCCCTTTGGCGGGCCGAAGCCAAGAGACCCAGTACTTC
TRBJ2-5 TRBV6-1 15 - TRBD2 CASSEGWGGQETQYF TGTGCCAGCAGTGAAGGTTGGGGGGGTCAAGAGACCCAGTACTTC
TRBJ2-1 TRBV20-1 16 few TRBD2 CSAEEAGGVNYNEQFF TGCAGTGCCGAGGAAGCGGGAGGCGTCAACTACAATGAGCAGTTCTTC
TRBJ2-7 TRBV7-9 13 once - CASSLVQDYEQYF TGTGCCAGCAGCTTAGTTCAGGACTACGAGCAGTACTTC
TRBJ2-1 TRBV20-1 13 - - CSARNTARVEQFF TGCAGTGCCCGAAATACAGCGCGGGTTGAGCAGTTCTTC
TRBJ1-1 TRBV5-1 14 - - CASSLKEGRTEAFF TGCGCCAGCAGCTTGAAAGAAGGTAGGACTGAAGCTTTCTTT
TRBJ2-7 TRBV5-1 14 - - CASSPTTGSAEQYF TGCGCCAGCAGCCCAACGACGGGATCCGCCGAGCAGTACTTC
TRBJ1-1 TRBV15 14 few - CATSRDGSATEAFF TGTGCCACCAGCAGAGATGGGTCGGCGACTGAAGCTTTCTTT
TRBJ2-2 TRBV4-1 20 - TRBD2 CASSQDWLASGRAGVGELFF TGCGCCAGCAGCCAAGATTGGTTGGCCAGCGGGAGGGCCGGGGTCGGGGAGCTGTTTTTT
TRBJ2-4 TRBV28 15 few - CASSFTGTAKNIQYF TGTGCCAGCAGTTTCACCGGGACAGCCAAAAACATTCAGTACTTC
TRBJ2-1 TRBV28 16 - TRBD2 CASSLWTSGRANEQFF TGTGCCAGCAGTTTATGGACTAGCGGGAGGGCCAATGAGCAGTTCTTC
TRBJ2-4 TRBV28 15 few TRBD1 CASKVRDRAKNIQYF TGTGCCAGCAAGGTTAGGGACAGGGCCAAAAACATTCAGTACTTC
TRBJ2-1 TRBV4-1 15 many TRBD2 CASSLPTSGNNEQFF TGCGCCAGCAGCCTACCGACTAGCGGGAACAATGAGCAGTTCTTC
TRBJ2-3 TRBV24-1 14 - - CATSPGWDTDTQYF TGTGCCACCTCCCCCGGATGGGACACAGATACGCAGTATTTT